The clone carrying this TCR beta chain showed up many times. The antigen is undetermined. The sample originates from a study of T-cell reconstitution after alpha-beta-depleted transplantation in children. General study results and limits: At one year after transplant, newly produced T cells mostly accounted for T-cell counts and diversity. Some patients' high day-60 TCRbeta diversity was attributed to recipient cells surviving conditioning. About two months after transplant, alpha-beta T cells reportedly came from several hundred expanded graft clones.

Construction of the TCRbeta library involved unique molecular identifiers. One entry per CDR3 protein results from TCRdb running MiXCR on the PCR reads. The data show a few hundred thousand distinct CDR3 sequences, more than 20% seen once. With V trimmed by 0 bases and J by 2 bases, 10 bases remained unmatched. Germline assignment: CDR1 SGHTA and CDR2 FQGNSA. The CDR3 is 19 residues long. The sequence was collected from a girl aged 2 to 10 with Fanconi anemia, due to receive a stem cell transplant. This chain links TRBV7-2 with TRBJ2-3, with 11 bases aligning to TRBD2. The sequencing used PBMCs, collected before TCRalphabeta/CD19-depleted stem cell transplant. CDR3 DNA sequence: TGTGCCAGCAGCTTAGCCTACCCTAGCGGGGGGAATCCCACAGATACGCAGTATTTT. Residues: CASSLAYPSGGNPTDTQYF.